This T cell receptor beta chain was identified in a study of T-cell reconstitution after alpha-beta-depleted transplantation in children. This clonotype was observed a handful of times. This CDR3 has 13 amino acids. CDR1 and CDR2 (germline): KGHSH, LQKENI. Trimming pared 2 bases from V and 1 base from J, leaving 5 bases between. Unique molecular identifiers were used to barcode this TCRbeta library. MiXCR, applied by TCRdb to the PCR reads, yields one record per CDR3 protein. The repertoire holds 600,000 to 700,000 distinct CDR3 sequences, with approximately 17% as singletons. The sequenced sample was PBMCs from the stem cell graft donor, obtained from the stem cell graft. V gene TRBV18 combines with J gene TRBJ2-5; D is uncertain. The receptor comes from a human donor who donated a stem cell graft to a child with acute myeloid leukemia. The CDR3 here is CASSPAFQETQYF. The DNA for the CDR3 is TGTGCCAGCTCACCAGCATTCCAAGAGACCCAGTACTTC.